A single sample is the source of the 5 T cell receptor beta chains below, sequenced in a study of cytomegalovirus exposure and HLA in healthy donors. The PCR had 60 Vbeta and 13 Jbeta primers. Produced via immunoSEQ multiplex PCR; TCRdb's table is partial and in-frame only. The repertoire includes about 170,000 clones, 80% to 85% of them detected once, and approximately 2.4% sits in the top ten. Sequencing input: PBMCs. Every receptor here comes from a male donor in good health and CMV-seronegative.

This chain links TRBV19 with TRBJ2-5; D might be TRBD1 (6 bases). The germline V and J ends were trimmed by 4 bases and 5 bases, with 11 bases remaining between them. Germline V gene sequence: CDR1 LNHDA, CDR2 SQIVND (reference sequence). The CDR3 is 13 residues long. CDR3 residues: CASSNRARETQYF. In nucleotides, the CDR3 is TGTGCCAGTAGTAACAGGGCCAGGGAGACCCAGTACTTC.

The chain has TRBV6-1 and TRBJ2-5; maybe TRBD1 (5 bases). Germline CDR1 reads MNHNS; CDR2 reads SASEGT. Trimming pared 7 bases from V and 1 base from J, leaving 16 bases between. This CDR3 spans 15 amino acids. The CDR3 sequence is CASTLLRTSQETQYF. Written as DNA, the CDR3 is TGTGCCAGCACTTTATTACGGACAAGCCAAGAGACCCAGTACTTC.

J is TRBJ2-4 and V is TRBV21-1; the D call in the table, TRBD1, was not verified against the DNA. TRBV21-1 is a recognized pseudogene. There are 17 residues in the CDR3. The CDR3 DNA follows: TGTGCCAGCAGCTCCTCACCAGCCGGACAGTGGTGGGACATTCAGTACTTC. This gives the protein CASSSSPAGQWWDIQYF.

The CDR3 here is CASRRGSGNTEAFF. The CDR3 DNA is TGCGCCAGCAGACGGGGGTCGGGGAACACTGAAGCTTTCTTT. This chain uses TRBV10-2 with TRBJ1-1; D perhaps matches TRBD1 (5 bases). Germline lookup yields CDR1 WSHSY and CDR2 SAAADI. V lost 6 bases to trimming and J lost 1 base, with 12 bases between them. The CDR3 length is 14 residues.

The CDR3 loop reads CASSPGTGVMNTEAFF. CDR3 in DNA: TGCGCCAGCAGCCCCGGGACAGGGGTGATGAACACTGAAGCTTTCTTT. The chain combines TRBV5-1 with TRBJ1-1, with 10 bases aligning to TRBD1. V lost 4 bases, J lost 0 bases, and 6 bases stayed unmatched. CDR3 length equals 16 residues. Germline loops: CDR1 SGHRS, CDR2 YFSETQ.